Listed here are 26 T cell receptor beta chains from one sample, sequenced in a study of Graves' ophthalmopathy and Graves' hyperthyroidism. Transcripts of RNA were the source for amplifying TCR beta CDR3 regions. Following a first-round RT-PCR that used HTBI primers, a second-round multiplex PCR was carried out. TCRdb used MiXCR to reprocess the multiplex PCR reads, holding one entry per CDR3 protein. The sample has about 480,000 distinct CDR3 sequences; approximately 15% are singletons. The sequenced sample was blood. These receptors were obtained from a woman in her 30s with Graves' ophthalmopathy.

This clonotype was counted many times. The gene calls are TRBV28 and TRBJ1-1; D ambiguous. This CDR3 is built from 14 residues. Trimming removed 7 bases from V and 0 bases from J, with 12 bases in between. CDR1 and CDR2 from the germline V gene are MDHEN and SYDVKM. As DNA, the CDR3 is TGTGCCAGCACCCTGGGAGGGCTGAACACTGAAGCTTTCTTT. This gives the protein CASTLGGLNTEAFF. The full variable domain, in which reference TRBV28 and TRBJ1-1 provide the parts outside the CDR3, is DVKVTQSSRYLVKRTGEKVFLECVQDMDHENMFWYRQDPGLGLRLIYFSYDVKMKEKGDIPEGYSVSREKKERFSLILESASTNQTSMYLCASTLGGLNTEAFFGQGTRLTVV.

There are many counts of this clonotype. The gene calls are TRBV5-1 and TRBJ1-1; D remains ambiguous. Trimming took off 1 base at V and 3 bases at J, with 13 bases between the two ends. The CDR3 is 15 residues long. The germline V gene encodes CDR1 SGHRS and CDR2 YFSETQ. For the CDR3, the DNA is TGCGCCAGCAGCTTGCTAAGGACCGGGGACACTGAAGCTTTCTTT. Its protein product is CASSLLRTGDTEAFF.

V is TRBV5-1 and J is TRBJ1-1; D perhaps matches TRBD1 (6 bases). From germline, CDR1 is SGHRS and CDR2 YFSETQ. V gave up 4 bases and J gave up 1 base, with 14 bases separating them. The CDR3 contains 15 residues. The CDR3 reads CASSTNGGANTEAFF. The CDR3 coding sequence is TGCGCCAGCAGCACTAACGGGGGGGCGAACACTGAAGCTTTCTTT.

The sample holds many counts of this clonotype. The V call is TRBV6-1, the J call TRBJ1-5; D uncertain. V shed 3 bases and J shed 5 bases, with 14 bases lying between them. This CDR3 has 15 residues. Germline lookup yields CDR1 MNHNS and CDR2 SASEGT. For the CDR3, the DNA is TGTGCCAGCAGTGACAGGCCCCTGGGTGATCAGCCCCAGCATTTT. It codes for CASSDRPLGDQPQHF.

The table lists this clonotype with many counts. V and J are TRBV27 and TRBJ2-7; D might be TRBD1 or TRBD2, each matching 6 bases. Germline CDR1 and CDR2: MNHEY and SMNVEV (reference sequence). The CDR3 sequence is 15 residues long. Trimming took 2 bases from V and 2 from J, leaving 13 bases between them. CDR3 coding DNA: TGTGCCAGCAGTTTAGGGGGGCAGACAACCTACGAGCAGTACTTC. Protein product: CASSLGGQTTYEQYF.

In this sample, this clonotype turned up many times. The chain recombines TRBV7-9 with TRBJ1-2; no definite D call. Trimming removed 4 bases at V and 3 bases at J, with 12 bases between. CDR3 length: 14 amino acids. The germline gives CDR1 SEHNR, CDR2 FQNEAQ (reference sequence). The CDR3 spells CASSYGESHYGYTF. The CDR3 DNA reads TGTGCCAGCAGCTACGGGGAGTCACACTATGGCTACACCTTC.

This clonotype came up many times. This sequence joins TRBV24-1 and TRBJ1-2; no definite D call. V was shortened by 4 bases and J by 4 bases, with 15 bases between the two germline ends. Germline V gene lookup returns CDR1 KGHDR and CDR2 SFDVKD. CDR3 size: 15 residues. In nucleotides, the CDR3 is TGTGCCACCAGTGACTATCGGGGAGGACGCTATGGCTACACCTTC. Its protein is CATSDYRGGRYGYTF.

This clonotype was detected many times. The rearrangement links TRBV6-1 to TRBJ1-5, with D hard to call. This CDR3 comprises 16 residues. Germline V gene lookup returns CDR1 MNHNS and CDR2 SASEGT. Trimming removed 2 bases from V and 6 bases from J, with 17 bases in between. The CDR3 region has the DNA TGTGCCAGCAGTGAACCCCGGACCGCTTTTAGTCAGCCCCAGCATTTT. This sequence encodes CASSEPRTAFSQPQHF.

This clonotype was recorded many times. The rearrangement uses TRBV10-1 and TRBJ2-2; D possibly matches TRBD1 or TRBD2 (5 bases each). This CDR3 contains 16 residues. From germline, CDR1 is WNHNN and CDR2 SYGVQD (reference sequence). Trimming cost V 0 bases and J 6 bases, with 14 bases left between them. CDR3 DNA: TGCGCCAGCAGTGAGTCGGGACGGAATTTTGCCGGGGAGCTGTTTTTT. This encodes CASSESGRNFAGELFF.

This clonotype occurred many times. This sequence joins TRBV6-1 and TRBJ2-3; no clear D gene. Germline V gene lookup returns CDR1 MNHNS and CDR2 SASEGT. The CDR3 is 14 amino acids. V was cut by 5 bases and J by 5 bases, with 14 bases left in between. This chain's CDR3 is CASSTVSGRDTQYF. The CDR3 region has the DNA TGTGCCAGCAGTACCGTGTCCGGGCGAGATACGCAGTATTTT.

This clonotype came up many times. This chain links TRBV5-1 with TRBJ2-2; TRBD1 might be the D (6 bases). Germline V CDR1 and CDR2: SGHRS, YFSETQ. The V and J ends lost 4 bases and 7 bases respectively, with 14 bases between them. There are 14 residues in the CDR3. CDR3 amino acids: CASSTDSTIGELFF. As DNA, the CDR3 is TGCGCCAGCAGCACGGACAGTACTATCGGGGAGCTGTTTTTT.

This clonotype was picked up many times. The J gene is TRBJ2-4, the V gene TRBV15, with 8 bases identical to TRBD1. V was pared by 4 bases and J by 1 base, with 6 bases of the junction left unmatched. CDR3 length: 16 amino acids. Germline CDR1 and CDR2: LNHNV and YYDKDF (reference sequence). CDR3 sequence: CATSKGQGMAKNIQYF. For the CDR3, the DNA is TGTGCCACCAGCAAAGGACAGGGAATGGCCAAAAACATTCAGTACTTC.

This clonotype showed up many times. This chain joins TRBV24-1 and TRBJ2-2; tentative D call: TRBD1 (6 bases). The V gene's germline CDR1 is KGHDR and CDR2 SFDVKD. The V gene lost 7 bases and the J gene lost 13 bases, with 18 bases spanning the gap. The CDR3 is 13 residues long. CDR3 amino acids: CATSPQGREGLFF. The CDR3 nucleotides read TGTGCCACCAGCCCACAGGGCAGGGAAGGGCTGTTTTTT.

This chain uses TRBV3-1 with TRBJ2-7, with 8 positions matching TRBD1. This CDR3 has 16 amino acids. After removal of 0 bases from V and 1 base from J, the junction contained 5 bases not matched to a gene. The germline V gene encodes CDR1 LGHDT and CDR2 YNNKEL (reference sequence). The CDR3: CASSQDRGTGSYEQYF. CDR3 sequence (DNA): TGTGCCAGCAGCCAAGATAGGGGGACAGGTTCCTACGAGCAGTACTTC.

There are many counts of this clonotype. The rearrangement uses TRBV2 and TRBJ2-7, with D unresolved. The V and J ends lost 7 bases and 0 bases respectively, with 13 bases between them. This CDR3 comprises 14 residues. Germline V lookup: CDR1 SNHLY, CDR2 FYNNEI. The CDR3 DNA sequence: TGTGCCAGCAACTTAGAAGACGTCTCCTACGAGCAGTACTTC. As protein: CASNLEDVSYEQYF. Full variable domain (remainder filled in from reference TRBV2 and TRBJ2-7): EPEVTQTPSHQVTQMGQEVILRCVPISNHLYFYWYRQILGQKVEFLVSFYNNEISEKSEIFDDQFSVERPDGSNFTLKIRSTKLEDSAMYFCASNLEDVSYEQYFGPGTRLTVT.

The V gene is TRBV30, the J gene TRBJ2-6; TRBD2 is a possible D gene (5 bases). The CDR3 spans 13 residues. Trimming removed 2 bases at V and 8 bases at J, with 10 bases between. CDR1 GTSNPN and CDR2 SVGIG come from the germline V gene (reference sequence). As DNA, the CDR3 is TGTGCCTGGAGTATGTTCGGGACCAACGTCCTGACTTTC. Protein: CAWSMFGTNVLTF.

The CDR3 is CATLMYTRGELFF. For the CDR3, the DNA is TGTGCCACCTTAATGTATACCCGCGGGGAGCTGTTTTTT. The V and J genes are TRBV6-1 and TRBJ2-2; D remains unclear. CDR1 and CDR2 from the germline V gene are MNHNS and SASEGT. The CDR3 has 13 residues. The V end was cut by 10 bases, the J end by 7 bases, with 16 bases between.

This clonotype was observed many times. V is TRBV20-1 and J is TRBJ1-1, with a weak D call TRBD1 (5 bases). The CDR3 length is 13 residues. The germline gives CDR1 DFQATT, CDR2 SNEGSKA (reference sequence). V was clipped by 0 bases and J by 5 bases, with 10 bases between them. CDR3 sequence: CSAREGAVTEAFF. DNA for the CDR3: TGCAGTGCTAGAGAAGGGGCCGTTACTGAAGCTTTCTTT.

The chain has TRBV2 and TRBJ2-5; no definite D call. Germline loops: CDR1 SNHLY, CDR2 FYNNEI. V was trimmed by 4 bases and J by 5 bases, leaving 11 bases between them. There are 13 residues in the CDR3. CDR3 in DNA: TGTGCCAGCAGTGTTCCCGGGTCGGAGACCCAGTACTTC. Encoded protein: CASSVPGSETQYF. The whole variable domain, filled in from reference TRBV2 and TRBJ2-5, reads EPEVTQTPSHQVTQMGQEVILRCVPISNHLYFYWYRQILGQKVEFLVSFYNNEISEKSEIFDDQFSVERPDGSNFTLKIRSTKLEDSAMYFCASSVPGSETQYFGPGTRLLVL.

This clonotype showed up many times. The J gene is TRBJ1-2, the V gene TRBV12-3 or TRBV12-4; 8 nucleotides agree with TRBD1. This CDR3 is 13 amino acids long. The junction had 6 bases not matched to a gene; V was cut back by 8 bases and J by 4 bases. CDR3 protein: CASRRGQAYGYTF. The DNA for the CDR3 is TGTGCCAGCCGTCGGGGACAGGCCTATGGCTACACCTTC.

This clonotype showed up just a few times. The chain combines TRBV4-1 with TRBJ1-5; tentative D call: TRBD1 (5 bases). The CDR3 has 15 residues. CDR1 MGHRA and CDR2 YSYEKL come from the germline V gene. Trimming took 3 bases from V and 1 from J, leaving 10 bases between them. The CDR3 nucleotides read TGCGCCAGCAGCCACCAGGGCCTCAGCAATCAGCCCCAGCATTTT. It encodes CASSHQGLSNQPQHF.

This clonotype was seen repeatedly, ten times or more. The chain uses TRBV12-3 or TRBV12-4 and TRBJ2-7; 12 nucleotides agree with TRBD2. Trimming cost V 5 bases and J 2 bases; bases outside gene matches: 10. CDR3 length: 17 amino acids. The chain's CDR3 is CASSTPTTSGGPYEQYF. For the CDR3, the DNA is TGTGCCAGCAGTACGCCCACGACTAGCGGGGGCCCCTACGAGCAGTACTTC.

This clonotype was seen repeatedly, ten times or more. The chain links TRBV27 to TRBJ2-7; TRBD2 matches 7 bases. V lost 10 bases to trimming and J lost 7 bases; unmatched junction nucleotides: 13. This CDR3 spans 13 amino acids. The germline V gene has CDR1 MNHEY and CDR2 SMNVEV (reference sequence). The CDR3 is CATAWTRAREQYF. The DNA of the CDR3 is TGTGCCACCGCATGGACTAGGGCTAGGGAGCAGTACTTC.

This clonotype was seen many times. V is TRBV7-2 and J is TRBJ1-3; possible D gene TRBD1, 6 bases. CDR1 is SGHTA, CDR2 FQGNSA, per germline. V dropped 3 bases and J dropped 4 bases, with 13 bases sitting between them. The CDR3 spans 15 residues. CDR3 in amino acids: CASSFEGGTGNTIYF. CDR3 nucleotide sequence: TGTGCCAGCAGCTTTGAGGGGGGGACCGGAAACACCATATATTTT.

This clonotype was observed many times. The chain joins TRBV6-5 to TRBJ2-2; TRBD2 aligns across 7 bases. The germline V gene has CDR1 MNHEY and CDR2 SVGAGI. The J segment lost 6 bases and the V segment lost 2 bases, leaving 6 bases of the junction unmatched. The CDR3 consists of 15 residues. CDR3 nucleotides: TGTGCCAGCAGTTACGGCGGGAGCCGTTCCGGGGAGCTGTTTTTT. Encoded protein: CASSYGGSRSGELFF.

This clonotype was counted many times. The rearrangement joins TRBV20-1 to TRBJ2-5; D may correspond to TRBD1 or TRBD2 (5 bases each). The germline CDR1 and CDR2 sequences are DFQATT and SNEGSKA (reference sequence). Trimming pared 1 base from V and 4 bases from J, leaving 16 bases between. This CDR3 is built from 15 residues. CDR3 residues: CSARAGDRGGETQYF. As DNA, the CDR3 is TGCAGTGCTAGAGCTGGGGACCGTGGGGGAGAGACCCAGTACTTC.